A selection of T cell receptor beta chains follows, all from one sample in a study of early T cells in non-severe SARS-CoV-2 infection. From the 5' RACE reads, TCRdb called clonotypes with MiXCR, one entry per CDR3 protein. The sample has roughly 120,000 distinct CDR3 sequences, around an eighth seen once. The sequenced sample was whole blood, obtained at baseline. These receptors all come from an adult who was a healthcare worker with PCR-confirmed SARS-CoV-2 infection or an uninfected control (not recorded which). Each CDR3 is given with its conserved first and last residue. D genes are given only for firm matches. Clone sizes are given selectively: once, few, many, or a class where the clone is expanded.

. | TRBJ1-4 | . | TRBV6-5 | TGTGCCAGCAGTTATTCCCCCACAGGGCTAAATGAAAAACTGTTTTTT | CASSYSPTGLNEKLFF
. | TRBJ1-5 | . | TRBV18 | TGTGCCAGCTCCCTTCAGGAGAATCAGCCCCAGCATTTT | CASSLQENQPQHF
. | TRBJ2-7 | few | TRBV6-2/TRBV6-3 | TGTGCCAGCAGTTGGACTACCAACTACGAGCAGTACTTC | CASSWTTNYEQYF
. | TRBJ1-1 | . | TRBV20-1 | TGCAGTGCCTTGAGGGGGACTGAAGCTTTCTTT | CSALRGTEAFF
. | TRBJ2-1 | few | TRBV6-6 | TGTGCCAGCAGTTTCCGGACAGGAGGGATGGTCAATGAGCAGTTCTTC | CASSFRTGGMVNEQFF
. | TRBJ2-4 | . | TRBV29-1 | TGCAGCGTCCGGACCATTCAGTACTTC | CSVRTIQYF
. | TRBJ1-1 | . | TRBV15 | TGTGCCACGAGGTGGAGGGTGAACACTGAAGCTTTCTTT | CATRWRVNTEAFF
. | TRBJ2-1 | many | TRBV5-4 | TGTGCCAGCAGCTCGATATACAATGAGCAGTTCTTC | CASSSIYNEQFF
TRBD1 | TRBJ2-2 | many | TRBV5-1 | TGCGCCAGCAGGCGGACAGGGAGTTCGTCGAACACCGGGGAGCTGTTTTTT | CASRRTGSSSNTGELFF
. | TRBJ1-5 | . | TRBV19 | TGTGCCAGTAGTATCCTGAGGGCCAGCCAGCCCCAGCATTTT | CASSILRASQPQHF
. | TRBJ2-3 | . | TRBV2 | TGTGCCAGCAAGGGGTCAGATACGCAGTATTTT | CASKGSDTQYF
. | TRBJ1-2 | few | TRBV6-1 | TGTGCCAGCAGAAGCCAGAGTTATGGCTACACCTTC | CASRSQSYGYTF
TRBD1 | TRBJ2-1 | . | TRBV19 | TGTGCCAGTAGTACCCCGGGACAGGGGTTGGGTGAGCAGTTCTTC | CASSTPGQGLGEQFF
. | TRBJ2-1 | few | TRBV3-1 | TGTGCCAGCAGCCAAGGCACCTTTGGAGATGAGCAGTTCTTC | CASSQGTFGDEQFF
TRBD1 | TRBJ1-5 | . | TRBV5-6 | TGTGCCAGCAGGCGACAGGGGACCGGTCAGCCCCAGCATTTT | CASRRQGTGQPQHF
. | TRBJ1-1 | few | TRBV28 | TGTGCCAGCAACACTGAAGCTTTCTTT | CASNTEAFF
TRBD1 | TRBJ2-6 | few | TRBV7-9 | TGTGCCAGCAGCCTCCAGGGGGCGCGAGGGGCCAACGTCCTGACTTTC | CASSLQGARGANVLTF
. | TRBJ2-3 | few | TRBV3-1 | TGTGCCAGCAGCCAAGATTTGGCGGGGGCCTACACAGATACGCAGTATTTT | CASSQDLAGAYTDTQYF
. | TRBJ1-4 | few | TRBV9 | TGTGCCAGCAGCTCCAAAGAAGGTGAAAAACTGTTTTTT | CASSSKEGEKLFF
. | TRBJ2-1 | few | TRBV9 | TGTGCCAGCAGCGTAGCAGGGGACAACAATGAGCAGTTCTTC | CASSVAGDNNEQFF
. | TRBJ1-1 | few | TRBV6-1 | TGTGCCAGCAGGCGGGACCGGGAGAACACTGAAGCTTTCTTT | CASRRDRENTEAFF
TRBD1 | TRBJ1-1 | . | TRBV3-1 | TGTGCCAGCAGCCAGGGCGACAGGGTTCGGAGCACTGAAGCTTTCTTT | CASSQGDRVRSTEAFF
. | TRBJ2-2 | few | TRBV20-1 | TGCAGTGCTAGGGGTAGTGGCGGGCTGAACACCGGGGAGCTGTTTTTT | CSARGSGGLNTGELFF
TRBD1 | TRBJ1-2 | many | TRBV19 | TGTGCCAGTAGTGACCGGGACAGGTTGGATGGCTACACCTTC | CASSDRDRLDGYTF
. | TRBJ1-1 | few | TRBV7-9 | TGTGCCAGCAGAAAAACAGGGGAAGCTTTCTTT | CASRKTGEAFF
. | TRBJ2-5 | . | TRBV5-4 | TGTGCCAGCAGCTTGGCCGAATGGCTAAACCAAGAGACCCAGTACTTC | CASSLAEWLNQETQYF
. | TRBJ1-1 | many | TRBV12-5 | TGTGCTAGTGCCTCACCCGGGGGAGTTAGCACTGAAGCTTTCTTT | CASASPGGVSTEAFF
TRBD2 | TRBJ2-3 | . | TRBV7-2 | TGTGCCAGCAGCTCCGGGAGGGCACGCACAGATACGCAGTATTTT | CASSSGRARTDTQYF
. | TRBJ2-3 | few | TRBV7-3 | TGTGCCAGCAGCTCGACAGGGAGCGGGGATACGCAGTATTTT | CASSSTGSGDTQYF
. | TRBJ2-3 | many | TRBV28 | TGTGCCAGCAGCCCCGACAGGGATACGCAGTATTTT | CASSPDRDTQYF
. | TRBJ1-1 | few | TRBV5-6 | TGTGCCAGCAGCTTCTTGCAGGACCCTGAAGCTTTCTTT | CASSFLQDPEAFF
. | TRBJ1-1 | . | TRBV19 | TGTGCCAGTACCTTCCTGCAGGGTACTGAAGCTTTCTTT | CASTFLQGTEAFF
TRBD1 | TRBJ2-7 | many | TRBV27 | TGTGCCAGCAGTTTACGTGACAGGGGGCTGTACGAGCAGTACTTC | CASSLRDRGLYEQYF
. | TRBJ1-1 | few | TRBV28 | TGTGCCAGCTACCCCGGCACCATGAACACTGAAGCTTTCTTT | CASYPGTMNTEAFF
TRBD2 | TRBJ2-2 | . | TRBV7-3 | TGTGCCAGCAGCCCATCTGGGCTAGCGGTTAACACCGGGGAGCTGTTTTTT | CASSPSGLAVNTGELFF
TRBD1 | TRBJ1-5 | few | TRBV27 | TGTGCCAGCAGTCCACAGGGGGGGCGTAGCAATCAGCCCCAGCATTTT | CASSPQGGRSNQPQHF
TRBD2 | TRBJ2-1 | . | TRBV6-5 | TGTGCCAGCAGTACCCAGAGCGGGGGTGAGCAGTTCTTC | CASSTQSGGEQFF
. | TRBJ1-4 | . | TRBV7-9 | TGTGCCAGCAGCTTAGGGGGACTCCTGTCAACTAATGAAAAACTGTTTTTT | CASSLGGLLSTNEKLFF
. | TRBJ2-7 | . | TRBV7-9 | TGTGCCAGCAGCCCGAACCGGGACAATCCGCCCTACGAGCAGTACTTC | CASSPNRDNPPYEQYF
. | TRBJ1-1 | few | TRBV27 | TGTGCCAGCGGGATTCTGAACACTGAAGCTTTCTTT | CASGILNTEAFF
TRBD1 | TRBJ1-4 | . | TRBV27 | TGTGCCAGCAGTTACACAGGGGCGGATGAAAAACTGTTTTTT | CASSYTGADEKLFF
. | TRBJ2-5 | few | TRBV2 | TGTGCCAGCCACAATGGGGGAGAGACCCAGTACTTC | CASHNGGETQYF
. | TRBJ2-7 | . | TRBV19 | TGTGCCAGTAGTCTGGTGACCGGGACATCTCACGAGCAGTACTTC | CASSLVTGTSHEQYF
. | TRBJ1-4 | few | TRBV28 | TGTGCCAGCAGTTCCCCTCCCGCAGCAACTAATGAAAAACTGTTTTTT | CASSSPPAATNEKLFF
TRBD1 | TRBJ1-1 | . | TRBV7-2 | TGTGCCAGCAGCTTCGTAGGGACAGGGAGGAACACTGAAGCTTTCTTT | CASSFVGTGRNTEAFF
. | TRBJ1-5 | few | TRBV2 | TGTGCCTCCAGGGCCAACGGGGGCAATCAGCCCCAGCATTTT | CASRANGGNQPQHF
. | TRBJ2-1 | many | TRBV6-1 | TGTGCCAGCAGGAGCCGGGCCGTCGCTTGGAGTGAGCAGTTCTTC | CASRSRAVAWSEQFF
. | TRBJ1-2 | . | TRBV28 | TGTGCCAGCAGTAATAACTGGGCAGGCCGGGGCTACACCTTC | CASSNNWAGRGYTF
TRBD2 | TRBJ2-7 | . | TRBV6-5 | TGTGCCAGCAGTTATTGGCTAGCGGGAACCTCCTACGAGCAGTACTTC | CASSYWLAGTSYEQYF